This TCR beta chain was observed in a study of blood T cells in healthy people across ages (dated by TCRdb to between 2015 and 2016). For context, the study as a whole: In model experiments, roughly one uniquely barcoded TCR beta cDNA molecule per two T cells was captured by template switching. Age-related changes in TCR beta repertoire diversity were measured in the study by deep sequencing normalized with unique cDNA molecular identifiers. The donors were divided into four age groups: young (average around 17 years), middle-aged (approximately 39), aged (about 62) and long-lived (around 80). For two donors (one aged 18 to 30 and one aged 80 or older), the study analyzed two additional independent replicas of 1 million unique cDNA reads from the same blood draw. The investigation overall reported the following: A strong correlation was found between observed TCR beta diversity and the percentage of naive T cells measured by flow cytometry. Donor CMV infection status was unknown, potentially confounding age-related changes in expanded clonotypes. Conclusive comparison of naive and antigen-experienced compartments was prevented by the profiling of bulk unsorted PBMCs. Compared with the aged group, the long-lived group had more naive CD4+ T cells, fewer expanded clones and increased TCR diversity, suggesting age selection. Total diversity estimates from one million sequenced T cells were considered lower bounds and underestimates. Observed TCR beta diversity per million T cells fell roughly linearly with age, and a significant reduction was already apparent by age roughly 40.

Systemically healthy Caucasian individuals from Russia, 39 in total and aged about 6 to 100 years, were included as donors. Each donor gave ten milliliters of peripheral blood, collected into EDTA-treated Vacutainer tubes. PBMCs were isolated by Ficoll-Paque density-gradient centrifugation, with at least 7 million obtained per sample. Total RNA was extracted from PBMCs with Trizol reagent, with at least 5 micrograms obtained per sample. For every donor, an aliquot of PBMCs went through flow cytometry to measure the percentages of naive CD45RAhigh/CD27high T cells. The library was produced with 5' RACE. Sequencing was performed on an Illumina HiSeq 2500. A second PCR of about 6 to 11 cycles was run with a J-beta primer mix and a sample-barcoded 5' primer. Each TCR beta cDNA molecule received a unique molecular identifier from a template-switch 5' adaptor carrying 12 random nucleotides. At least 2.5 million CDR3-containing paired-end reads were obtained from each sample. The Mint cDNA synthesis kit, primed by a TRBC-specific oligonucleotide, was used to synthesize first-strand cDNA from all RNA. Following uracil-DNA glycosylase treatment, all cDNA underwent a first 18-cycle PCR with the universal primers M1SS and BC2_uni_R. On the study's bioinformatics: Each sample was normalized by randomly selecting 1 million high-quality reads, each carrying a distinct molecular identifier. Instead of being binned into consensus sequences, reads with shared molecular identifiers were discarded. CDR3 identification, clonotype clustering and error correction used MiTCR with a Q25 quality threshold and the strictest error-elimination algorithm. A nonparametric unseen species model with Euler transformation was used to estimate lower-bound total TCR beta diversity. TCRdb reprocessing: public reads trimmed at Q25 with fastp, clones called with MiXCR, in-frame beta chains kept. All rows with the same CDR3 protein become a single entry with the most common DNA and genes. TCRdb, not the authors, supplied the V and J calls. The table for this sample lists about 800,000 distinct CDR3 sequences; around 25% of them were counted only once. Of the sample, approximately 4% is held by the ten largest clones.

There are a few counts of this clonotype. Its antigen is unknown. Base quality data are lacking; no much larger clone is found one base away. From the cysteine through the phenylalanine, the CDR3 covers 15 amino acids. Only CDR3 DNA remains: 45 bases, in frame from the first base. CDR1 and CDR2 (SQVTM, ANQGSEA) derive from the germline V gene. A distance of 13 bases separates the germline ends of V and J, which lose 2 bases and 0 bases respectively. The sample was also reused in another study, on T cells of mothers and their children. As described in the second report: Nine systemically healthy Caucasian individuals served as donors, namely three mothers together with their six children. cDNA synthesis used all of the extracted RNA, with roughly 1.5 ug of RNA in each 15 ul reaction. In the second PCR, sample barcodes and 2-4 random nucleotides were introduced via the M1S primer. More than 8 million TCR beta CDR3 reads were obtained from each mother, and 2.5 million to 3 million reads were obtained from each child. TCR recombination output is similarly shaped by thymic selection in related and unrelated pairs, with a minor effect exerted by inherited differences. Normalized repertoire overlap was always found to be slightly, but never significantly, higher in related mother-child pairs than in unrelated mother-child pairs. With a sensitivity of 90 to 100 clones per million clonotypes, no persistent microchimeric T cell clones were detected. The study used deep NGS to compare TCR beta repertoires of mothers and children, seeking features distinguishing related mother-child pairs from unrelated individuals. The mean age was about 38 +/- 4 years for the mothers and around 11 +/- 4 years for the children. After adapters were ligated using NEBNext reagents, the libraries underwent 100+100 nt paired-end sequencing on an Illumina HiSeq 2000. To prevent cross-contamination, the mother and child libraries were prepared a month apart and were sequenced in separate runs. For each donor, between about 500,000 and 2,200,000 distinct TCR beta clonotypes were identified. Naive TCR beta clonotypes were estimated from low-frequency clonotypes matched to each donor's FACS-determined naive share, without sorting.

Recombination joined TRBV29-1 with TRBJ2-5, with TRBD1 tentatively as D gene (6 bases match). The sample comprised blood. This TCR derives from a boy aged 10-17 years in good health. The DNA sequence is given as TGCAGCGTTGAATCGGGGACATCATACCAAGAGACCCAGTACTTC. It is translated as CSVESGTSYQETQYF.